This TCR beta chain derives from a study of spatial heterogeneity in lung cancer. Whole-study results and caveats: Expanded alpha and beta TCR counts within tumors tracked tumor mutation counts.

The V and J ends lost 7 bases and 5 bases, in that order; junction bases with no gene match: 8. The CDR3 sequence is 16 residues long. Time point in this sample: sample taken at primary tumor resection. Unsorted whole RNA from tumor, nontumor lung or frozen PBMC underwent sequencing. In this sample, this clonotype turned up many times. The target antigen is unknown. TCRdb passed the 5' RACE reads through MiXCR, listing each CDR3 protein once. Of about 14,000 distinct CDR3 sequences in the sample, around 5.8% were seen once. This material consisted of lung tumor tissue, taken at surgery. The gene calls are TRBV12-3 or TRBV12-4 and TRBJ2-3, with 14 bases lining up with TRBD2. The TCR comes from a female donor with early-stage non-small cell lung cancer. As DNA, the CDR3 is TGTGCCAGCACCGAGACTAGCGGGAGGGCCTTAGATACGCAGTATTTT. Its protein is CASTETSGRALDTQYF.